One and the same sample provided the 2 T cell receptor beta chains below, sequenced in a study of T cell responses to AZD1222 COVID-19 vaccine. Clones were read by immunoSEQ multiplex PCR, and TCRdb kept only the in-frame ones, dropping some. The table lists approximately 100,000 clones, roughly 87% of them singletons. The material sequenced was peripheral blood, taken on day 0 of MenACWY control vaccination. The source is an adult in good health.

This chain connects TRBV9 to TRBJ1-6, with 8 bases aligning to TRBD1. The CDR3 runs to 17 residues. V shed 0 bases and J 10 bases; nucleotides not matched to a gene: 12. Germline-derived CDR1 and CDR2 are SGDLS and YYNGEE. CDR3 nucleotides: TGTGCCAGCAGCGTAGGATGGGGAGGGGGACAGGCCTCACCCCTCCACTTT. Its translation is CASSVGWGGGQASPLHF.

The V and J genes are TRBV9 and TRBJ2-2; D gene ambiguous. Germline V CDR1 and CDR2: SGDLS, YYNGEE. V was clipped by 3 bases and J by 1 base, with 7 bases between them. The CDR3 extends over 14 amino acids. CDR3 amino acids: CASSALQNTGELFF. In DNA, the CDR3 is TGTGCCAGCAGCGCCCTACAGAACACCGGGGAGCTGTTTTTT.